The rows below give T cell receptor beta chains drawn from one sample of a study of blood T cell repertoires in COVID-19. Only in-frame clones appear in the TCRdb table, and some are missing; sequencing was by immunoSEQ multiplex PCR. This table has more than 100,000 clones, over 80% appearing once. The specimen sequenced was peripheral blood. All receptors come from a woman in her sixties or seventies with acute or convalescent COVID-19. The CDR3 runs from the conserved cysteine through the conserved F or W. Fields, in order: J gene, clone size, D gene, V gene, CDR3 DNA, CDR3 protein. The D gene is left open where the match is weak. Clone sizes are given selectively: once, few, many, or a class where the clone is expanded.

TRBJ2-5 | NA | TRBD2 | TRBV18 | TGTGCCAGCTCACGTAGCGGGGGCTTCCAAGAGACCCAGTACTTC | CASSRSGGFQETQYF
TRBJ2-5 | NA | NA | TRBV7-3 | TGTGCCAGCAGCTGGGGGGACCAAGAGACCCAGTACTTC | CASSWGDQETQYF
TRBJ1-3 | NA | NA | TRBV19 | TGTGCCAGTAGTCTATCGGGACAAGGCACTGGAAACACCATATATTTT | CASSLSGQGTGNTIYF
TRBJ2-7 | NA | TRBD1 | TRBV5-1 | TGCGCCAGCAGCCTGGACAGGGTCAACGAGCAGTACTTC | CASSLDRVNEQYF
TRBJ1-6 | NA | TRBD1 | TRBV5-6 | TGTGCCAGCAGCCCGGCGGGCACAGGGGGAGGTTCACCCCTCCACTTT | CASSPAGTGGGSPLHF
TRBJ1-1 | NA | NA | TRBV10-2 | TGCGCCAGCAGTGAAGGACAAACGAACACTGAAGCTTTCTTT | CASSEGQTNTEAFF
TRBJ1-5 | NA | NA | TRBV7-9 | TGTGCCAGCAGTACTGATTATAGCAATCAGCCCCAGCATTTT | CASSTDYSNQPQHF
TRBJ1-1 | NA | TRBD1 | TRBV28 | TGTGCCAGCAGCCTTCTCTGGACAGGGGAGAACACTGAAGCTTTCTTT | CASSLLWTGENTEAFF
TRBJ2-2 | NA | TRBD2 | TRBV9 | TGTGCCAGCAGCGTAGGGCCGGGAGGAAACACCGGGGAGCTGTTTTTT | CASSVGPGGNTGELFF
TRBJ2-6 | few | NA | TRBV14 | TGTGCCAGCAGCCACAGGACTGGGGCCAACGTCCTGACTTTC | CASSHRTGANVLTF
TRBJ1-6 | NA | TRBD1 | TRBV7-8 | TGTGCCAGCAGCTTAGTACGGGCCCTACAGGGGGCCTTGGATTCACCCCTCCACTTT | CASSLVRALQGALDSPLHF